The rows below give T cell receptor beta chains drawn from one sample of a study of blood T cells in healthy people across ages. TCRdb used MiXCR to reprocess the 5' RACE reads, holding one entry per CDR3 protein. The profile shows some 560,000 distinct CDR3 sequences, roughly a quarter of them singletons. These data were also reused for a study on T cells of mothers and their children.

Material for sequencing was blood. Source of these receptors: a boy aged 2 to 9 in good health. The CDR3 runs from the conserved cysteine through the conserved F or W. Each record gives: D gene, J gene, clone size, V gene, CDR3 protein, CDR3 DNA. A D gene is named only where the DNA matches it firmly. Part of the rows lack a size; the others show once, few, many or a class for expanded clones.

d_gene: -
j_gene: TRBJ1-1
abundance: few
v_gene: TRBV6-4
CDR3aa: CASSASAVTEAFF
CDR3nt: TGTGCCAGCAGTGCCTCGGCAGTGACTGAAGCTTTCTTT

d_gene: -
j_gene: TRBJ1-6
abundance: -
v_gene: TRBV6-2/TRBV6-3
CDR3aa: CASRTTPGLGSYNSPLHF
CDR3nt: TGTGCCAGCAGGACGACTCCTGGACTTGGCTCCTATAATTCACCCCTCCACTTT

d_gene: -
j_gene: TRBJ2-3
abundance: -
v_gene: TRBV24-1
CDR3aa: CATSERQPSTDTQYF
CDR3nt: TGTGCCACCAGTGAAAGACAGCCCTCCACAGATACGCAGTATTTT

d_gene: -
j_gene: TRBJ2-3
abundance: -
v_gene: TRBV4-2
CDR3aa: CASSQEGVSTDTQYF
CDR3nt: TGTGCCAGCAGCCAAGAAGGCGTAAGCACAGATACGCAGTATTTT

d_gene: -
j_gene: TRBJ2-3
abundance: many
v_gene: TRBV6-1
CDR3aa: CASTVTDTQYF
CDR3nt: TGTGCCAGCACCGTTACAGATACGCAGTATTTT

d_gene: -
j_gene: TRBJ2-7
abundance: -
v_gene: TRBV14
CDR3aa: CASSQWGTAFYEQYF
CDR3nt: TGTGCCAGCAGCCAGTGGGGGACTGCCTTCTACGAGCAGTACTTC

d_gene: -
j_gene: TRBJ2-7
abundance: many
v_gene: TRBV29-1
CDR3aa: CSVDRGAGEQYF
CDR3nt: TGCAGCGTTGATCGGGGGGCGGGCGAGCAGTACTTC

d_gene: -
j_gene: TRBJ2-1
abundance: -
v_gene: TRBV5-4
CDR3aa: CASSLMAGDNEQFF
CDR3nt: TGTGCCAGCAGCTTGATGGCAGGGGACAATGAGCAGTTCTTC

d_gene: TRBD2
j_gene: TRBJ2-4
abundance: few
v_gene: TRBV7-2
CDR3aa: CASSLDVSGVNIQYF
CDR3nt: TGTGCCAGCAGCTTAGATGTTAGCGGGGTAAACATTCAGTACTTC

d_gene: -
j_gene: TRBJ2-5
abundance: few
v_gene: TRBV9
CDR3aa: CASSAGPTPVETQYF
CDR3nt: TGTGCCAGCAGCGCGGGACCCACCCCCGTTGAGACCCAGTACTTC

d_gene: -
j_gene: TRBJ2-7
abundance: few
v_gene: TRBV4-3
CDR3aa: CASSQAPRDNYEQYF
CDR3nt: TGCGCCAGCAGCCAAGCGCCCCGGGACAACTACGAGCAGTACTTC

d_gene: -
j_gene: TRBJ2-4
abundance: -
v_gene: TRBV20-1
CDR3aa: CSALFSGGIQYF
CDR3nt: TGCAGTGCCCTATTTTCCGGCGGCATTCAGTACTTC

d_gene: -
j_gene: TRBJ2-7
abundance: -
v_gene: TRBV12-3/TRBV12-4
CDR3aa: CASSLQWAAYEQYF
CDR3nt: TGTGCCAGCAGTCTCCAATGGGCGGCCTACGAGCAGTACTTC

d_gene: TRBD2
j_gene: TRBJ2-1
abundance: few
v_gene: TRBV19
CDR3aa: CASTTSGGAYNEQFF
CDR3nt: TGTGCCAGTACAACTAGCGGGGGGGCCTACAATGAGCAGTTCTTC

d_gene: TRBD1
j_gene: TRBJ1-2
abundance: few
v_gene: TRBV4-1
CDR3aa: CASSRNPDRDYGYTF
CDR3nt: TGCGCCAGCAGCCGAAACCCGGACAGGGACTATGGCTACACCTTC

d_gene: -
j_gene: TRBJ2-7
abundance: few
v_gene: TRBV13
CDR3aa: CASRPWRKGGISYEQYF
CDR3nt: TGTGCCAGCAGACCTTGGAGGAAGGGTGGTATCTCCTACGAGCAGTACTTC

d_gene: TRBD1
j_gene: TRBJ2-5
abundance: -
v_gene: TRBV12-3/TRBV12-4
CDR3aa: CASSRGQVARETQYF
CDR3nt: TGTGCCAGCAGCCGCGGACAGGTGGCGAGGGAGACCCAGTACTTC

d_gene: TRBD1
j_gene: TRBJ2-6
abundance: -
v_gene: TRBV11-2
CDR3aa: CASSLRGHGANVLTF
CDR3nt: TGTGCCAGCAGCTTAAGGGGGCATGGGGCCAACGTCCTGACTTTC

d_gene: -
j_gene: TRBJ2-5
abundance: -
v_gene: TRBV27
CDR3aa: CASSPILTLQETQYF
CDR3nt: TGTGCCAGCAGTCCCATCCTAACGTTACAAGAGACCCAGTACTTC

d_gene: -
j_gene: TRBJ2-6
abundance: -
v_gene: TRBV19
CDR3aa: CASSLAGYPPGANVLTF
CDR3nt: TGTGCCAGTAGTCTCGCAGGGTATCCCCCTGGGGCCAACGTCCTGACTTTC

d_gene: TRBD1
j_gene: TRBJ1-1
abundance: few
v_gene: TRBV11-3
CDR3aa: CATLSGGAFF
CDR3nt: TGTGCCACACTTTCAGGGGGAGCTTTCTTT

d_gene: -
j_gene: TRBJ1-4
abundance: -
v_gene: TRBV9
CDR3aa: CASSVAPLTDRGEKLFF
CDR3nt: TGTGCCAGCAGCGTAGCACCCCTAACAGATAGAGGTGAAAAACTGTTTTTT

d_gene: -
j_gene: TRBJ2-1
abundance: -
v_gene: TRBV7-9
CDR3aa: CASSETSGEQFF
CDR3nt: TGTGCCAGCAGCGAAACCAGCGGCGAGCAGTTCTTC

d_gene: TRBD2
j_gene: TRBJ2-3
abundance: -
v_gene: TRBV6-6
CDR3aa: CASSSIPSGGDTDTQYF
CDR3nt: TGTGCCAGCAGTTCAATACCCAGCGGGGGTGACACAGATACGCAGTATTTT

d_gene: TRBD1
j_gene: TRBJ2-7
abundance: few
v_gene: TRBV20-1
CDR3aa: CSAKTGSVYEQYF
CDR3nt: TGCAGTGCTAAGACAGGGTCGGTCTACGAGCAGTACTTC

d_gene: TRBD2
j_gene: TRBJ2-1
abundance: few
v_gene: TRBV7-9
CDR3aa: CASSTPGLAGGEQFF
CDR3nt: TGTGCCAGCAGCACACCGGGACTAGCGGGAGGTGAGCAGTTCTTC

d_gene: -
j_gene: TRBJ2-1
abundance: -
v_gene: TRBV7-9
CDR3aa: CASSLAGKQFF
CDR3nt: TGTGCCAGCAGCTTAGCGGGGAAGCAGTTCTTC